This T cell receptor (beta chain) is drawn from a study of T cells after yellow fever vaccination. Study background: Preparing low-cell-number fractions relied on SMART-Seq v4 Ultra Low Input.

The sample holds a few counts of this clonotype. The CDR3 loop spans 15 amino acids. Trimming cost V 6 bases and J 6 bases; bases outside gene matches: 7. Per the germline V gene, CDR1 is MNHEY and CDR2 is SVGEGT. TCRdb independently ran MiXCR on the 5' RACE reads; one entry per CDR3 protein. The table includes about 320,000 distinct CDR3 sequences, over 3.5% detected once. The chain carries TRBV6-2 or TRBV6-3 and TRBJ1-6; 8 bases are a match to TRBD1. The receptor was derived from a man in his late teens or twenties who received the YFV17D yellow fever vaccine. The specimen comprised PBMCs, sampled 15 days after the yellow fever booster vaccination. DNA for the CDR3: TGTGCCAGCAGCCGCAGGGGGCAGTTTAATTCACCCCTCCACTTT. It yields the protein CASSRRGQFNSPLHF.